These 24 T cell receptor beta chains share one sample of origin, sequenced in a study of blood T cell repertoires in COVID-19. Measured with immunoSEQ multiplex PCR; TCRdb has only the in-frame clones, and not every one. The table has a few hundred thousand clones, approximately 86% seen once; the top ten hold more than 6.5%. The specimen was peripheral blood. These receptors all come from a woman in her seventies with active or convalescent COVID-19.

The gene calls are TRBV18 and TRBJ1-1; a possible D gene is TRBD1 (5 bases). Germline V gives CDR1 KGHSH, CDR2 LQKENI. V shed 2 bases and J shed 5 bases, with 12 bases lying between them. This CDR3 is built from 14 residues. This chain's CDR3 is CASSPARGDTEAFF. In DNA form, the CDR3 reads TGTGCCAGCTCACCAGCACGGGGGGATACTGAAGCTTTCTTT.

The table lists this clone with a few counts. The chain recombines TRBV3-1 (or the pseudogene TRBV3-2) with TRBJ1-2, with TRBD1 as a possible D gene (6 bases). The germline gives CDR1 LGHDT, CDR2 YNNKEL (reference sequence). V shed 4 bases and J shed 5 bases, with 20 bases lying between them. The CDR3 loop spans 16 amino acids. The CDR3 nucleotides are TGTGCCAGCAGCCTCCATTCAGGGGCCGAAAGTTATGGCTACACCTTC. Translated, it gives CASSLHSGAESYGYTF.

The chain recombines TRBV3-1 (or the pseudogene TRBV3-2) with TRBJ1-3; no definite D call. Per germline, CDR1 LGHDT and CDR2 YNNKEL (reference sequence). Trimming removed 4 bases at V and 8 bases at J, with 15 bases between. The CDR3 consists of 14 residues. The CDR3 nucleotides read TGTGCCAGCAGCCCAAGTCTCCTAAGTGACACCATATATTTT. Encoded protein: CASSPSLLSDTIYF.

The rearrangement links TRBV5-6 to TRBJ1-4; the match to TRBD1 covers 9 bases. The ends lost 4 bases at V and 7 bases at J; junction bases unmatched: 5. Germline V lookup: CDR1 SGHDT, CDR2 YYEEEE. The CDR3 has 14 amino acids. CDR3 DNA sequence: TGTGCCAGCAGCGGGGACAGGGATGGTGAAAAACTGTTTTTT. Its translation is CASSGDRDGEKLFF.

This sequence joins TRBV18 and TRBJ1-6, with unresolved D. The CDR3 is 15 residues long. V shed 3 bases and J shed 3 bases, with 9 bases lying between them. In germline, CDR1 is KGHSH, CDR2 LQKENI. CDR3 sequence (DNA): TGTGCCAGCTCACCCAAGCCAGGCTATAATTCACCCCTCCACTTT. Translation: CASSPKPGYNSPLHF.

J is TRBJ1-4 and V is TRBV7-9; tentatively, D is TRBD1 (5 bases). The germline V gene encodes CDR1 SEHNR and CDR2 FQNEAQ (reference sequence). This CDR3 comprises 16 residues. Trimming removed 4 bases from V and 8 bases from J, with 20 bases in between. The CDR3 loop reads CASSYRPPFNAEKLFF. The DNA for the CDR3 is TGTGCCAGCAGCTACAGGCCTCCCTTTAATGCGGAAAAACTGTTTTTT. Based on the CDR3 plus reference TRBV7-9 and TRBJ1-4, the full variable domain is DTGVSQNPRHKITKRGQNVTFRCDPISEHNRLYWYRQTLGQGPEFLTYFQNEAQLEKSRLLSDRFSAERPKGSFSTLEIQRTEQGDSAMYLCASSYRPPFNAEKLFFGSGTQLSVL.

This clone was counted only a few times. The same CDR3 also results from other DNA sequences found in this sample. This chain uses TRBV18 with TRBJ1-1; no clear D. Germline V CDR1 and CDR2: KGHSH, LQKENI. There are 13 residues in the CDR3. Trimming took 1 base from V and 3 from J, leaving 6 bases between them. The CDR3 sequence is CASSPQRDTEAFF. CDR3 nucleotides: TGTGCCAGCTCACCACAGAGGGACACTGAAGCTTTCTTT.

Written as DNA, the CDR3 is TGCGCCAGCACAACAGGGCAGGGCTACACCTTC. Translation: CASTTGQGYTF. The chain uses TRBV10-2 and TRBJ1-2; D possibly corresponds to TRBD1 (6 bases). Trimming took 7 bases from V and 8 from J, leaving 11 bases between them. The CDR3 loop spans 11 amino acids. In germline, CDR1 is WSHSY, CDR2 SAAADI.

The rearrangement joins TRBV11-2 to TRBJ1-1; TRBD1 might be the D (6 bases). Between the trimmed V and J ends, which lost 1 base and 3 bases, there was a span of 12 bases. CDR1 and CDR2 from the germline V gene are SGHAT and FQNNGV. The CDR3 loop spans 15 amino acids. The CDR3 sequence is CASSLGIRGDTEAFF. Written as DNA, the CDR3 is TGTGCCAGCAGCTTAGGAATCAGGGGCGACACTGAAGCTTTCTTT.

The chain uses TRBV7-3 and TRBJ2-1, with 11 nucleotides matching TRBD2. The V gene's germline CDR1 is SGHTA and CDR2 FQGTGA. Trimming cost V 4 bases and J 4 bases; bases outside gene matches: 3. The CDR3 covers 15 residues. The CDR3 DNA is TGTGCCAGCAGCTCCTCTAGCGGGGGGTACAATGAGCAGTTCTTC. It codes for CASSSSSGGYNEQFF. Looking up the rest from reference TRBV7-3 and TRBJ2-1 gives the full variable domain: GAGVSQTPSNKVTEKGKYVELRCDPISGHTALYWYRQSLGQGPEFLIYFQGTGAADDSGLPNDRFFAVRPEGSVSTLKIQRTERGDSAVYLCASSSSSGGYNEQFFGPGTRLTVL.

This chain uses TRBV6-6 with TRBJ2-2, with 10 bases matching TRBD1. The V segment lost 7 bases and the J segment 4 bases; nucleotides outside the gene matches: 3. CDR3 length: 14 amino acids. Germline V lookup: CDR1 MNHNY, CDR2 SVGAGI (reference sequence). DNA for the CDR3: TGTGCCAGCAACGGACAGGGGGGCACCGGGGAGCTGTTTTTT. It encodes CASNGQGGTGELFF.

The V call is TRBV6-5, the J call TRBJ1-1; tentative D call: TRBD1 (5 bases). The V end was cut by 8 bases, the J end by 0 bases, with 13 bases between. The CDR3 is made up of 14 amino acids. Germline V CDR1 and CDR2: MNHEY, SVGAGI. The CDR3 reads CASQKETVNTEAFF. The DNA for the CDR3 is TGTGCCAGCCAGAAGGAGACAGTGAACACTGAAGCTTTCTTT.

V is TRBV7-8 and J is TRBJ2-2, with TRBD2 matching over 7 bases. Looked up from germline, CDR1 is SGHVS and CDR2 is FQNEAQ. The V segment lost 6 bases and the J segment 7 bases; nucleotides outside the gene matches: 11. This CDR3 comprises 15 residues. CDR3 loop: CASSPGAGFNGELFF. DNA for the CDR3: TGTGCCAGCAGTCCTGGAGCGGGGTTTAACGGGGAGCTGTTTTTT.

The chain carries TRBV5-8 and TRBJ2-2; 7 bases are a match to TRBD2. This CDR3 region has 15 residues. Looked up from germline, CDR1 is SGHTS and CDR2 is YDEGEE. The ends lost 4 bases at V and 6 bases at J; junction bases unmatched: 9. CDR3 sequence: CASSRVIAGSGELFF. The CDR3 nucleotides read TGTGCCAGCAGCCGAGTAATAGCGGGCTCCGGGGAGCTGTTTTTT.

V usage is TRBV15 and J usage is TRBJ1-5, with D perhaps TRBD1 (6 bases). Germline V CDR1 and CDR2: LNHNV, YYDKDF (reference sequence). Trimming took 3 bases from V and 0 from J, leaving 9 bases between them. CDR3 length: 15 residues. The CDR3 here is CATSSHRASNQPQHF. The DNA of the CDR3 is TGTGCCACCAGCAGCCACAGGGCTAGCAATCAGCCCCAGCATTTT.

The J gene is TRBJ2-4, the V gene TRBV18; no clear D gene. Trimming pared 3 bases from V and 3 bases from J, leaving 9 bases between. CDR1 and CDR2 (germline): KGHSH, LQKENI. There are 14 residues in the CDR3. CDR3 in DNA: TGTGCCAGCTCACCCCTGGGCAACAAAAACATTCAGTACTTC. As protein: CASSPLGNKNIQYF.

The chain couples TRBV18 to TRBJ1-3; the D gene is possibly TRBD1 (5 bases). V was clipped by 6 bases and J by 2 bases, with 11 bases between them. The length of the CDR3 is 14 residues. Germline assignment: CDR1 KGHSH and CDR2 LQKENI. The CDR3 DNA reads TGTGCCAGCTCGTCTGACAGCGCTGGAAACACCATATATTTT. This sequence encodes CASSSDSAGNTIYF.

This sequence joins TRBV6-6 and TRBJ2-5; 8 bases agree with TRBD1. J lost 4 bases, V lost 4 bases, and 5 bases had no gene match. Germline V CDR1 and CDR2: MNHNY, SVGAGI (reference sequence). The CDR3 runs to 14 residues. The CDR3 DNA reads as TGTGCCAGCAGTTCCTCGACAGGGGCAGAGACCCAGTACTTC. It specifies CASSSSTGAETQYF.

The V and J genes are TRBV29-1 and TRBJ1-2; TRBD1 aligns across 7 bases. Germline loops: CDR1 SQVTM, CDR2 ANQGSEA. V shed 5 bases, J shed 8 bases, and the junction held 5 bases outside the gene matches. The CDR3 length is 11 residues. CDR3 sequence reads: CSVIGGEGYTF. In DNA, the CDR3 is TGCAGCGTTATAGGGGGCGAAGGCTACACCTTC.

This clone was counted a single time. The chain combines TRBV7-2 with TRBJ2-3; 7 nucleotides match TRBD2. Germline assignment: CDR1 SGHTA and CDR2 FQGNSA. There are 13 residues in the CDR3. The V and J ends lost 4 bases and 8 bases, in that order; junction bases with no gene match: 6. Here the CDR3 DNA reads TGTGCCAGCAGCTACGACTGGGGGGGTACGCAGTATTTT. Translating gives CASSYDWGGTQYF. The variable domain in full, completed from reference TRBV7-2 and TRBJ2-3, reads GAGVSQSPSNKVTEKGKDVELRCDPISGHTALYWYRQSLGQGLEFLIYFQGNSAPDKSGLPSDRFSAERTGGSVSTLTIQRTQQEDSAVYLCASSYDWGGTQYFGPGTRLTVL.

The chain is built from TRBV25-1 and TRBJ1-2; tentative D call: TRBD1 (5 bases). CDR1 and CDR2 (germline): MGHDK, SYGVNS. The V end lost 6 bases, the J end lost 7 bases, and 24 bases lay between the germline ends. This CDR3 region has 16 residues. The CDR3 coding sequence is TGTGCCAGCAGCCCAAAGGGACTGCAGGGAGAGGTTGGCTACACCTTC. Its translation is CASSPKGLQGEVGYTF.

This chain connects TRBV29-1 to TRBJ2-5; 14 nucleotides align to TRBD2. Germline CDR1 and CDR2: SQVTM and ANQGSEA. V shed 8 bases, J shed 5 bases, and the junction held 7 bases outside the gene matches. CDR3 length: 14 amino acids. The CDR3, as DNA: TGCAGCTCCAGCGGACTAGCGGGGGGTGAGACCCAGTACTTC. Protein product: CSSSGLAGGETQYF.

The rearrangement joins TRBV3-1 (or the pseudogene TRBV3-2) to TRBJ1-2, with 9 bases identical to TRBD1. V shed 3 bases, J shed 8 bases, and the junction held 10 bases outside the gene matches. This CDR3 has 15 residues. Germline loops: CDR1 LGHDT, CDR2 YNNKEL (reference sequence). Written as DNA, the CDR3 is TGTGCCAGCAGCCACCTCCTCGACAGGGGGGAAGGCTACACCTTC. The encoded protein is CASSHLLDRGEGYTF.

The chain combines TRBV6-6 with TRBJ1-3; 7 nucleotides match TRBD1. Germline trimming cut 6 bases from V and 3 bases from J; bases unmatched to any gene: 11. Germline values: CDR1 MNHNY, CDR2 SVGAGI (reference sequence). The CDR3 extends over 16 amino acids. The CDR3 DNA reads as TGTGCCAGCAGCTTCGGACAGGCTGACCTTGGAAACACCATATATTTT. Amino acid sequence: CASSFGQADLGNTIYF.